The 23 T cell receptor beta chains below come from one sample, sequenced in a study of T cells in Graves' hyperthyroidism and ophthalmopathy. The TCR beta CDR3 regions underwent amplification using RNA transcripts as the source. The TCR CDR3 first-round RT-PCR relied on the HTBI primer set. Using its own MiXCR run on the multiplex PCR reads, TCRdb lists one record per CDR3 protein. The sample shows 750,000 to 950,000 distinct CDR3 sequences, about two fifths of them seen only once. Specimen: blood. These receptor sequences come from a man younger than 35 with Graves' hyperthyroidism.

The chain links TRBV7-2 to TRBJ2-2, with 9 bases matching TRBD1. CDR3 length: 15 amino acids. With V trimmed by 5 bases and J by 7 bases, 8 bases remained unmatched. CDR1 is SGHTA, CDR2 FQGNSA, per germline. The CDR3 spells CASSGRTGVNGELFF. The CDR3 DNA sequence: TGTGCCAGCAGCGGCCGGACAGGGGTGAACGGGGAGCTGTTTTTT.

As to this clonotype: The junction departs from germline at one end; a sequencing error may be responsible. This chain uses TRBV5-1 with TRBJ2-5; the D gene is possibly TRBD1 (5 bases). CDR1 SGHRS and CDR2 YFSETQ come from the germline V gene. The CDR3 extends over 15 amino acids. CDR3 sequence (DNA): TGTGCCAGCAGCTTGGGGATACAGGTCGGGGAGACCCAGTACTTC. Residues: CASSLGIQVGETQYF. The full variable domain, its missing parts supplied by reference TRBV5-1 and TRBJ2-5, is KAGVTQTPRYLIKTRGQQVTLSCSPISGHRSVSWYQQTPGQGLQFLFEYFSETQRNKGNFPGRFSGRQFSNSRSEMNVSTLELGDSALYLCASSLGIQVGETQYFGPGTRLLVL.

This clonotype was detected ten times or more. The rearrangement links TRBV7-9 to TRBJ2-7, with 9 bases matching TRBD1. The V segment lost 5 bases and the J segment 6 bases; nucleotides outside the gene matches: 5. The CDR3 runs 13 residues. Germline CDR1 and CDR2: SEHNR and FQNEAQ (reference sequence). The CDR3 coding sequence is TGTGCCAGCAGCCCCCGGGACAGGGCCGAGCAGTACTTC. Residues: CASSPRDRAEQYF. Combining the CDR3 with reference TRBV7-9 and TRBJ2-7 gives the whole variable domain DTGVSQNPRHKITKRGQNVTFRCDPISEHNRLYWYRQTLGQGPEFLTYFQNEAQLEKSRLLSDRFSAERPKGSFSTLEIQRTEQGDSAMYLCASSPRDRAEQYFGPGTRLTVT.

The rearrangement joins TRBV5-1 to TRBJ2-7, with D maybe TRBD1 (6 bases). CDR1 is SGHRS, CDR2 YFSETQ, per germline. This CDR3 contains 13 residues. V lost 4 bases and J 5 bases, leaving 13 bases between the germline ends. The CDR3 nucleotides read TGCGCCAGCAGCGCAGGAAAGGGGGACGAGCAGTACTTC. This encodes CASSAGKGDEQYF.

V gene TRBV29-1 combines with J gene TRBJ2-7; D is perhaps TRBD1 or TRBD2 (5 bases each). This CDR3 is built from 14 residues. The germline V and J ends were trimmed by 7 bases and 4 bases, with 20 bases remaining between them. CDR1 is SQVTM, CDR2 ANQGSEA, per germline. The DNA for the CDR3 is TGCAGCGGATCGGGACCCCAAAGGCTATACGAGCAGTACTTC. It is translated as CSGSGPQRLYEQYF.

This clonotype was seen ten or more times. The chain couples TRBV19 to TRBJ1-2; D gene ambiguous. Trimming took off 7 bases at V and 4 bases at J, with 19 bases between the two ends. Germline lookup yields CDR1 LNHDA and CDR2 SQIVND (reference sequence). This CDR3 contains 15 residues. This CDR3 is CASTLGEQPFYGYTF. The CDR3 DNA reads TGTGCCAGTACCCTTGGGGAGCAGCCGTTCTATGGCTACACCTTC.

The chain carries TRBV10-3 and TRBJ1-6; D not resolved. The CDR3 is 14 residues long. CDR1 ENHRY and CDR2 SYGVKD come from the germline V gene. Deletions cut 2 bases from V and 10 bases from J, with 12 bases between. CDR3 DNA: TGTGCCATCAGTGAGACGGGCGTTAGGTCACCCCTCCACTTT. Amino acid sequence: CAISETGVRSPLHF.

In this sample, this clonotype turned up a few times. This chain connects TRBV4-1 to TRBJ1-2; D unresolved. Between the trimmed V and J ends, which lost 0 bases and 1 base, there was a span of 6 bases. The CDR3 spans 14 residues. In germline, CDR1 is MGHRA, CDR2 YSYEKL. CDR3 sequence: CASSQENRNYGYTF. CDR3 in DNA: TGCGCCAGCAGCCAAGAGAACCGTAACTATGGCTACACCTTC.

This chain links TRBV20-1 with TRBJ1-1; the match to TRBD1 covers 8 bases. This CDR3 spans 13 amino acids. Germline lookup yields CDR1 DFQATT and CDR2 SNEGSKA (reference sequence). DNA of the CDR3: TGCAGCCCCGAAGACAGGGGGAACACTGAAGCTTTCTTT. Protein sequence: CSPEDRGNTEAFF.

This clonotype was seen ten or more times. V usage is TRBV29-1 and J usage is TRBJ1-1; 11 bases align to TRBD1. Germline V gives CDR1 SQVTM, CDR2 ANQGSEA. The J segment lost 5 bases and the V segment lost 7 bases, leaving 6 bases of the junction unmatched. The CDR3 spans 13 residues. The CDR3 nucleotides read TGCAGCGCGGAGGGGACAGGGGGGACTGAAGCTTTCTTT. Protein sequence: CSAEGTGGTEAFF.

The rearrangement links TRBV5-1 to TRBJ1-1; possible D gene TRBD1, 5 bases. Germline lookup yields CDR1 SGHRS and CDR2 YFSETQ. The CDR3 contains 14 residues. V dropped 0 bases and J dropped 6 bases, with 12 bases sitting between them. In DNA, the CDR3 is TGCGCCAGCAGCTTGGCCCGGGGGAGGGCTGAAGCTTTCTTT. As protein: CASSLARGRAEAFF.

The genes are TRBV15 and TRBJ1-4, with 7 bases lining up with TRBD1. Germline values: CDR1 LNHNV, CDR2 YYDKDF (reference sequence). V lost 3 bases and J lost 8; bases outside the gene matches: 9. CDR3 length equals 15 residues. The CDR3 sequence: CATSSFTGVGEKLFF. DNA for the CDR3: TGTGCCACCAGCAGCTTCACAGGGGTAGGGGAAAAACTGTTTTTT.

The CDR3 DNA reads TGTGCCACCAGTGTTCCTACAGGGAGTCTAGAGACCCAGTACTTC. Its translation: CATSVPTGSLETQYF. The chain combines TRBV24-1 with TRBJ2-5, with a weak D call TRBD1 (6 bases). Germline V lookup: CDR1 KGHDR, CDR2 SFDVKD. The CDR3 length is 15 residues. V lost 5 bases and J lost 4, with 16 bases in between.

The rearrangement links TRBV29-1 to TRBJ2-3, with D perhaps TRBD1 or TRBD2 (5 bases each). Germline V gives CDR1 SQVTM, CDR2 ANQGSEA. The germline V and J ends were trimmed by 4 bases and 11 bases, with 25 bases remaining between them. The CDR3 covers 15 residues. The CDR3 is CSVAGAAKSYNEQYF. The CDR3 DNA follows: TGCAGCGTTGCCGGGGCCGCGAAATCCTACAATGAGCAGTATTTT.

This clonotype came up a few times. The chain carries TRBV5-6 and TRBJ1-3; D perhaps matches TRBD1 (5 bases). Trimming left V 0 bases short and J 0 bases short, with 10 bases between. In germline, CDR1 is SGHDT, CDR2 YYEEEE. This CDR3 is 16 amino acids long. The CDR3 DNA reads as TGTGCCAGCAGCTTGGCCCCAGGGAGCTCTGGAAACACCATATATTTT. Protein: CASSLAPGSSGNTIYF.

This clonotype was seen ten or more times. The gene calls are TRBV19 and TRBJ1-1; D is undetermined. V was clipped by 6 bases and J by 0 bases, with 11 bases between them. The CDR3 has 14 residues. Germline values: CDR1 LNHDA, CDR2 SQIVND (reference sequence). The CDR3, as DNA: TGTGCCAGTAGATCCCCAGGAATGAACACTGAAGCTTTCTTT. The encoded protein is CASRSPGMNTEAFF.

There are many counts of this clonotype. This chain uses TRBV10-3 with TRBJ2-7, with TRBD1 as a possible D gene (7 bases). The germline V and J ends were trimmed by 9 bases and 3 bases, with 15 bases remaining between them. The CDR3 totals 13 residues. Germline V gene sequence: CDR1 ENHRY, CDR2 SYGVKD. The DNA for the CDR3 is TGTGCCATTATGACCCAGGGGGGCTACGAGCAGTACTTC. Encoded protein: CAIMTQGGYEQYF.

This clonotype occurred a few times. This chain uses TRBV9 with TRBJ2-2; D is possibly TRBD1 (6 bases). CDR1 is SGDLS, CDR2 YYNGEE, per germline. The CDR3 is 13 residues long. Trimming shortened V by 3 bases and J by 6 bases, and 9 bases separated the two germline ends. CDR3 in DNA: TGTGCCAGCAGCGCGCAGGGGTCCGGGGAGCTGTTTTTT. Protein product: CASSAQGSGELFF.

This sequence joins TRBV6-5 and TRBJ2-5; 13 positions match TRBD2. Losses at the gene ends were 6 bases for V and 2 bases for J; bases not matched to a gene: 6. This CDR3 has 16 amino acids. Germline CDR1 reads MNHEY; CDR2 reads SVGAGI. CDR3 nucleotide sequence: TGTGCCAGCAGCCCACTAGCGGGGGGGCGGCAAGAGACCCAGTACTTC. It is translated as CASSPLAGGRQETQYF.

This clonotype was counted a few times. The chain links TRBV9 to TRBJ2-7, with 7 positions matching TRBD1. The V and J ends lost 3 bases and 3 bases, in that order; junction bases with no gene match: 9. CDR1 SGDLS and CDR2 YYNGEE come from the germline V gene. There are 15 residues in the CDR3. The CDR3 sequence: CASSATGDNNYEQYF. Here the CDR3 DNA reads TGTGCCAGCAGCGCCACAGGGGATAATAACTACGAGCAGTACTTC.

With regard to this clonotype: One end of the junction fails to match germline, which may point to a read error. J is TRBJ1-4 and V is TRBV2, with a possible D match to TRBD1 (6 bases). The CDR3 consists of 14 residues. Germline assignment: CDR1 SNHLY and CDR2 FYNNEI. CDR3 residues: CASRQGATNEKLLF. DNA of the CDR3: TGTGCCAGCAGACAGGGAGCAACTAATGAAAAACTGCTTTTT.

This clonotype has at least ten counts. The chain employs TRBV9 and TRBJ1-3; tentative D call: TRBD1 (6 bases). The germline V and J ends were trimmed by 4 bases and 0 bases, with 11 bases remaining between them. The CDR3 is made up of 15 amino acids. The V gene's germline CDR1 is SGDLS and CDR2 YYNGEE. The CDR3 is CASSIDRISGNTIYF. The CDR3 DNA sequence: TGTGCCAGCAGCATCGACAGGATCTCTGGAAACACCATATATTTT.

The chain is built from TRBV29-1 and TRBJ1-1, with 7 nucleotides matching TRBD1. Germline V gene lookup returns CDR1 SQVTM and CDR2 ANQGSEA. The CDR3 spans 14 residues. The ends lost 5 bases at V and 3 bases at J; junction bases unmatched: 9. The DNA of the CDR3 is TGCAGCGTTCCTATGACAGGGTCTTACACTGAAGCTTTCTTT. It codes for CSVPMTGSYTEAFF.